This T cell receptor beta chain was captured in a study of T cell responses to AZD1222 COVID-19 vaccine. The CDR3 has 13 amino acids. Trimming stripped 3 bases from V and 6 bases from J, with 11 bases between. Per the germline V gene, CDR1 is MNHEY and CDR2 is SMNVEV (reference sequence). Produced via immunoSEQ multiplex PCR; TCRdb's table is partial and in-frame only. The profile shows tens of thousands of clones, about 92% of them singletons. Study-level findings and limits: Donors were mostly white British, more females; clonal diversity possibly underestimated. Only a handful of AZD1222 recipients, six or seven in all, had baseline seropositivity.

In this sample, this clone turned up once. Its antigen is unidentified. The gene calls are TRBV27 and TRBJ1-2, with a possible D match to TRBD1 (6 bases). The sequences come from peripheral blood, collected on day 0 of AZD1222 vaccination. This receptor was taken from an adult in good health. CDR3 coding DNA: TGTGCCAGCAGTTTTGGACAGTTAGATGGCTACACCTTC. This encodes CASSFGQLDGYTF.